One and the same sample provided the 23 T cell receptor beta chains below, sequenced in a study of cytomegalovirus exposure and HLA in healthy donors. The PCR made use of 60 Vbeta and 13 Jbeta primers. The data were produced by immunoSEQ multiplex PCR, yet TCRdb's version contains in-frame clones alone and is incomplete. The sample lists around 140,000 clones, about 78% occurring once. Sequencing used PBMCs. The receptors were gathered from a man aged 45-60 years in good health and CMV-seropositive.

V is TRBV19 and J is TRBJ1-2, with D possibly TRBD1 on 6 matching bases. The CDR3 length is 12 residues. V lost 6 bases and J 7 bases, leaving 12 bases between the germline ends. Germline V CDR1 and CDR2: LNHDA, SQIVND (reference sequence). CDR3 sequence: CASSQDRRGYTF. The DNA for the CDR3 is TGTGCCAGTAGCCAGGACAGACGTGGCTACACCTTC.

This clone is a singleton in its sample. The CDR3 loop reads CASSLGVLAGKGETQYF. The CDR3 coding sequence is TGTGCCAGCAGCTTGGGGGTGCTAGCGGGGAAGGGCGAGACCCAGTACTTC. V is TRBV5-6 and J is TRBJ2-5, with 9 bases lining up with TRBD2. CDR3 length equals 17 residues. Looked up from germline, CDR1 is SGHDT and CDR2 is YYEEEE. With V trimmed by 0 bases and J by 5 bases, 11 bases remained unmatched.

This sequence joins TRBV6-5 and TRBJ2-7, with 9 bases fitting TRBD1. V lost 0 bases and J lost 4; bases outside the gene matches: 7. Germline V gene data show CDR1 as MNHEY and CDR2 as SVGAGI. This CDR3 is 16 amino acids long. This CDR3 reads CASSYSIGDRVYEQYF. In DNA form, the CDR3 reads TGTGCCAGCAGTTACTCGATCGGGGACAGGGTATACGAGCAGTACTTC.

In its sample, this clone was seen once. The rearrangement joins TRBV7-2 to TRBJ1-1; D is undetermined. From germline, CDR1 is SGHTA and CDR2 FQGNSA. With 3 bases removed from V and 4 bases from J, the gap between germline ends came to 15 bases. The CDR3 runs to 15 residues. CDR3 sequence reads: CASSFSGVLVTEAFF. The CDR3 nucleotides read TGTGCCAGCAGCTTCTCTGGAGTGTTAGTCACTGAAGCTTTCTTT.

In this sample, this clone turned up once. The V call is TRBV11-3, the J call TRBJ1-2; D may be TRBD1 (6 bases). Germline V lookup: CDR1 SGHNT, CDR2 YENEEA. The V gene lost 1 base and the J gene lost 6 bases, with 9 bases spanning the gap. This CDR3 region has 13 residues. The CDR3 spells CASSLGQGNGYTF. DNA for the CDR3: TGTGCCAGCAGCTTAGGGCAGGGGAATGGCTACACCTTC.

The chain recombines TRBV10-3 with TRBJ1-3; TRBD1 agrees at 9 bases. The CDR3 runs to 16 residues. CDR1 and CDR2 from the germline V gene are ENHRY and SYGVKD. J was trimmed by 3 bases and V by 6 bases; bases with no gene match: 9. CDR3: CAISGQTGGIGNTIYF. Here the CDR3 DNA reads TGTGCCATCAGCGGTCAGACAGGGGGGATTGGAAACACCATATATTTT.

The CDR3 sequence: CASSPRAGMRTEAFF. DNA for the CDR3: TGCGCCAGCAGCCCCAGGGCAGGGATGCGTACTGAAGCTTTCTTT. The chain joins TRBV5-1 to TRBJ1-1; possibly TRBD1 for D (5 bases). The V end was cut by 4 bases, the J end by 5 bases, with 18 bases between. Germline CDR1 and CDR2: SGHRS and YFSETQ. The CDR3 is 15 residues long.

The chain combines TRBV7-8 with TRBJ2-1, with 7 bases matching TRBD1. This CDR3 is 16 amino acids long. Germline trimming cut 5 bases from V and 6 bases from J; bases unmatched to any gene: 13. The V gene's germline CDR1 is SGHVS and CDR2 FQNEAQ. CDR3 sequence (DNA): TGTGCCAGCAGCCCGCCAGGGGGTAGTCAGGGCAATGAGCAGTTCTTC. This codes for CASSPPGGSQGNEQFF.

The chain combines TRBV11-2 with TRBJ1-1; D gene unclear. V lost 5 bases and J lost 2, with 12 bases in between. Germline CDR1 reads SGHAT; CDR2 reads FQNNGV. This CDR3 has 14 amino acids. DNA for the CDR3: TGTGCCAGCAGCCCCGACAACAGAAACACTGAAGCTTTCTTT. The encoded protein is CASSPDNRNTEAFF.

The chain has TRBV7-9 and TRBJ1-4; 7 bases are a match to TRBD1. V was clipped by 5 bases and J by 13 bases; unmatched bases: 16. CDR3 size: 15 residues. Germline CDR1 reads SEHNR; CDR2 reads FQNEAQ (reference sequence). The CDR3 DNA sequence: TGTGCCAGCAGCGCCACTCAAAAGAACAGGGGCCGACTGTTTTTT. It codes for CASSATQKNRGRLFF.

This clone was counted between two and nine times. V and J are TRBV6-6 and TRBJ2-2, with 8 bases aligning to TRBD1. The CDR3 is 16 amino acids. In germline, CDR1 is MNHNY, CDR2 SVGAGI (reference sequence). The junction had 4 bases not matched to a gene; V was cut back by 2 bases and J by 2 bases. Here the CDR3 reads CASSYRGTGNTGELFF. CDR3 sequence (DNA): TGTGCCAGCAGTTACCGGGGGACAGGCAACACCGGGGAGCTGTTTTTT.

The V gene is TRBV29-1, the J gene TRBJ2-3; 8 bases match TRBD1. Trimming cost V 2 bases and J 0 bases; bases outside gene matches: 4. CDR3 length: 15 amino acids. CDR1 SQVTM and CDR2 ANQGSEA come from the germline V gene. The CDR3 here is CSVETGGRSTDTQYF. The CDR3 bases are TGCAGCGTTGAAACAGGGGGAAGGAGCACAGATACGCAGTATTTT.

V and J are TRBV11-2 and TRBJ2-1, with a possible D match to TRBD1 (6 bases). This CDR3 is 15 amino acids long. Trimming stripped 5 bases from V and 0 bases from J, with 11 bases between. Germline CDR1 is SGHAT and CDR2 is FQNNGV. CDR3 amino acids: CASSPDRSSYNEQFF. Here the CDR3 DNA reads TGTGCCAGCAGCCCGGACAGAAGCTCCTACAATGAGCAGTTCTTC.

V gene TRBV7-2 combines with J gene TRBJ2-3; 9 bases fit TRBD2. The germline gives CDR1 SGHTA, CDR2 FQGNSA. This CDR3 is 16 amino acids long. V lost 4 bases, J lost 5 bases, and 10 bases stayed unmatched. Written as DNA, the CDR3 is TGTGCCAGCAGCTGGGCGGGAGGGCTCTCCGGAGATACGCAGTATTTT. As protein: CASSWAGGLSGDTQYF.

The V gene is TRBV19, the J gene TRBJ1-5; maybe TRBD1 (5 bases). The V and J ends lost 0 bases and 5 bases respectively, with 17 bases between them. The CDR3 is 17 residues long. Germline lookup yields CDR1 LNHDA and CDR2 SQIVND (reference sequence). The DNA of the CDR3 is TGTGCCAGTAGTATAGATTATGCCAAGGAGGGGTATCAGCCCCAGCATTTT. This encodes CASSIDYAKEGYQPQHF.

V and J are TRBV18 and TRBJ1-5; D is perhaps TRBD1 (5 bases). CDR3 length: 13 residues. V dropped 4 bases and J dropped 5 bases, with 9 bases sitting between them. Germline CDR1 and CDR2: KGHSH and LQKENI. The CDR3 protein is CASSQDRDQPQHF. In nucleotides, the CDR3 is TGTGCCAGCTCACAAGACAGAGATCAGCCCCAGCATTTT.

The chain links TRBV5-6 to TRBJ2-5; D gene uncertain. The CDR3 consists of 12 residues. Per the germline V gene, CDR1 is SGHDT and CDR2 is YYEEEE. Trimming removed 5 bases at V and 5 bases at J, with 10 bases between. The CDR3 bases are TGTGCCAGCAGTTTCACTGTGGAGACCCAGTACTTC. The encoded protein is CASSFTVETQYF.

This clone has only one observation. The rearrangement uses TRBV11-3 and TRBJ2-7, with TRBD2 as a possible D gene (6 bases). In germline, CDR1 is SGHNT, CDR2 YENEEA. V lost 3 bases to trimming and J lost 0 bases, with 12 bases between them. CDR3 length equals 15 residues. Here the CDR3 reads CASSLTGASSYEQYF. CDR3 nucleotides: TGTGCCAGCAGCTTGACGGGAGCCTCCTCCTACGAGCAGTACTTC.

The V gene is TRBV27, the J gene TRBJ2-2; 8 nucleotides align to TRBD1. The germline V gene encodes CDR1 MNHEY and CDR2 SMNVEV (reference sequence). This CDR3 has 15 amino acids. Trimming at V came to 6 bases and at J to 1 base, leaving 4 bases not matched to a gene. The CDR3 region is CASSSRGRNTGELFF. CDR3 in DNA: TGTGCCAGCAGCTCCAGGGGGCGGAACACCGGGGAGCTGTTTTTT.

This clone appeared once. The chain recombines TRBV5-6 with TRBJ2-5; perhaps TRBD2 as D (6 bases). The CDR3 is made up of 15 amino acids. From germline, CDR1 is SGHDT and CDR2 YYEEEE. V lost 1 base and J 5 bases, leaving 15 bases between the germline ends. The CDR3 sequence: CASSLPGEDRETQYF. DNA of the CDR3: TGTGCCAGCAGCTTGCCCGGGGAGGACCGGGAGACCCAGTACTTC.

The chain has TRBV5-1 and TRBJ2-3, with TRBD2 matching over 13 bases. Germline CDR1 and CDR2: SGHRS and YFSETQ. The trim removed 4 bases at V and 0 bases at J, leaving 11 bases unmatched. The CDR3 is made up of 19 amino acids. This CDR3 reads CASSAPTSGGLPSTDTQYF. The CDR3 DNA reads TGCGCCAGCAGCGCCCCGACTAGCGGGGGGCTCCCTAGCACAGATACGCAGTATTTT.

This clone was seen more than once but under ten times. The rearrangement links TRBV29-1 to TRBJ2-5; TRBD1 agrees at 12 bases. Germline V gene data show CDR1 as SQVTM and CDR2 as ANQGSEA. V was pared by 6 bases and J by 5 bases, with 10 bases of the junction left unmatched. The CDR3 has 15 amino acids. The CDR3: CSVFQGTGGAETQYF. The CDR3 DNA sequence: TGCAGCGTCTTTCAAGGGACAGGGGGCGCGGAGACCCAGTACTTC.

J is TRBJ2-7 and V is TRBV4-2; 7 bases match TRBD1. Germline V lookup: CDR1 LGHNA, CDR2 YNFKEQ. J was trimmed by 0 bases and V by 1 base; bases with no gene match: 9. The CDR3 contains 17 residues. The chain's CDR3 is CASSQGPETGSSYEQYF. The CDR3 coding sequence is TGTGCCAGCAGCCAAGGACCCGAGACAGGGTCCTCCTACGAGCAGTACTTC.